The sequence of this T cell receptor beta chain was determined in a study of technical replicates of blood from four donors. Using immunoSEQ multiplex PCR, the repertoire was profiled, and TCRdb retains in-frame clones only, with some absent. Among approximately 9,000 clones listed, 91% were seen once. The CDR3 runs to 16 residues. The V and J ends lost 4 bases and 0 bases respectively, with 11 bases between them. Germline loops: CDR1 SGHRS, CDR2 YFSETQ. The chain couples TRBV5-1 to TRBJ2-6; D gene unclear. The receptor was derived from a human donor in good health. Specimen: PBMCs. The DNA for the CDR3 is TGCGCCAGCAGCGTAACAGATTACTCTGGGGCCAACGTCCTGACTTTC. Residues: CASSVTDYSGANVLTF.